The rows below give T cell receptor beta chains drawn from one sample of a study of T cell responses to AZD1222 COVID-19 vaccine. The assay was immunoSEQ multiplex PCR, and TCRdb's table has in-frame clones only and misses some. Of approximately 130,000 clones in the sample, around 89% were seen once. The sample consisted of peripheral blood, taken on day 0 of MenACWY control vaccination. The receptor source for this set is an adult in good health. Both conserved end residues are part of each CDR3.

12 | TRBJ2-3 | TRBV30 | CAWSYGEDTQYF
14 | TRBJ2-6 | TRBV7-8 | CASSLNSGANVLTF
14 | TRBJ1-2 | TRBV4-3 | CASSQDQQVYGYTF
15 | TRBJ1-3 | TRBV7-2 | CASSPGVYSGNTIYF
15 | TRBJ2-1 | TRBV19 | CASSMDSGAYNEQFF
16 | TRBJ1-4 | TRBV5-8 | CASSLAKGATNEKLFF
14 | TRBJ2-7 | TRBV5-1 | CASKTGPGSYEQYF
13 | TRBJ1-2 | TRBV5-8 | CASSFAWSNGYTF
13 | TRBJ2-7 | TRBV10-3 | CAISGTSSYEQYF
13 | TRBJ1-5 | TRBV9 | CASSPRYDQPQHF
13 | TRBJ1-2 | TRBV2 | CASSGRQVDGYTF
18 | TRBJ2-4 | TRBV5-4 | CASSPPGQGAAAKNIQYF
12 | TRBJ1-5 | TRBV9 | CASSSALAPQHF
13 | TRBJ2-7 | TRBV29-1 | CSVVSGVGGEQYF
16 | TRBJ2-1 | TRBV7-9 | CASSHVSGESHNEQFF
11 | TRBJ2-5 | TRBV6-2/TRBV6-3 | CASSYWETQYF
15 | TRBJ1-5 | TRBV5-4 | CASSLEPATGQPQHF
15 | TRBJ1-2 | TRBV4-2 | CASSQGTGLTYGYTF
12 | TRBJ1-4 | TRBV30 | CAWSVRNEKLFF
16 | . | TRBV18 | CASSRYSGRAVDEQFF
15 | TRBJ1-2 | TRBV28 | CASSLEGTAYYGYTF
17 | TRBJ2-2 | TRBV11-2 | CASSSQGLADNTGELFF